The 3 T cell receptor beta chains given below trace back to one sample, sequenced in a study of T cells in Graves' hyperthyroidism and ophthalmopathy. TCR beta CDR3 region amplification was performed from RNA transcripts. During a first-round RT-PCR of the TCR CDR3, the HTBI primer set was used. Using its own MiXCR run on the multiplex PCR reads, TCRdb lists one record per CDR3 protein. The data contain approximately 500,000 distinct CDR3 sequences, roughly 50% of them singletons. The sequenced sample was peripheral blood or thyroid tissue (not recorded which). The receptors derive from a woman aged 18 to 35 with Graves' hyperthyroidism.

This clonotype was seen more than once but under ten times. The chain is built from TRBV19 and TRBJ2-7, with TRBD2 matching 8 bases. Per the germline V gene, CDR1 is LNHDA and CDR2 is SQIVND (reference sequence). The J segment lost 7 bases and the V segment lost 1 base, leaving 15 bases of the junction unmatched. The CDR3 has 17 amino acids. The CDR3 bases are TGTGCCAGTAGTATAGCCCAAGCGGGGGCGCTTTTGAGTGAGCAGTACTTC. It is translated as CASSIAQAGALLSEQYF. The variable domain in full, completed from reference TRBV19 and TRBJ2-7, reads DGGITQSPKYLFRKEGQNVTLSCEQNLNHDAMYWYRQDPGQGLRLIYYSQIVNDFQKGDIAEGYSVSREKKESFPLTVTSAQKNPTAFYLCASSIAQAGALLSEQYFGPGTRLTVT.

This clonotype was observed at least ten times. The chain carries TRBV3-1 and TRBJ2-5, with a weak D call TRBD2 (6 bases). This CDR3 has 12 residues. The germline gives CDR1 LGHDT, CDR2 YNNKEL (reference sequence). V lost 5 bases to trimming and J lost 4 bases, with 8 bases between them. The CDR3 DNA reads as TGTGCCAGCAGCGGAGGGGCAGAGACCCAGTACTTC. Protein: CASSGGAETQYF.

The chain couples TRBV12-3 or TRBV12-4 to TRBJ2-2, with D possibly being TRBD2 (5 bases). Between the trimmed V and J ends, which lost 6 bases and 8 bases, there was a span of 19 bases. The CDR3 length is 15 residues. The CDR3 DNA is TGTGCCAGCAGCCCGCCGGACTTGACTTCGGGGGAGCTGTTTTTT. Protein: CASSPPDLTSGELFF.